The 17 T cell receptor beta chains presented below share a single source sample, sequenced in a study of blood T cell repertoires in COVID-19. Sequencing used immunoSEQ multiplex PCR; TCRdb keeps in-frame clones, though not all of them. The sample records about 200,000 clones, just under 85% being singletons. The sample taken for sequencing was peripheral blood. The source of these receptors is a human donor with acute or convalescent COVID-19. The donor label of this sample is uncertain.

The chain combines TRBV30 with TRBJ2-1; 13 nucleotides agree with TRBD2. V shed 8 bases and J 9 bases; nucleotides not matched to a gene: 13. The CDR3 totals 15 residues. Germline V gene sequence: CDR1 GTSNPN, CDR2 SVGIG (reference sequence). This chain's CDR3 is CAGTSGTFTKGEQFF. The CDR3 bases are TGTGCCGGGACTAGCGGGACCTTCACTAAGGGTGAGCAGTTCTTC. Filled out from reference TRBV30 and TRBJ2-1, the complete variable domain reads SQTIHQWPATLVQPVGSPLSLECTVEGTSNPNLYWYRQAAGRGLQLLFYSVGIGQISSEVPQNLSASRPQDRQFILSSKKLLLSDSGFYLCAGTSGTFTKGEQFFGPGTRLTVL.

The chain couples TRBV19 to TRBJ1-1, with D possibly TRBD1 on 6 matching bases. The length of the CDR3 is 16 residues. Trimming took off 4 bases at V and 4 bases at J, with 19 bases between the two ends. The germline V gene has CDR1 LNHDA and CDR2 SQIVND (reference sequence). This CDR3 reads CASSTFPKQGGTEAFF. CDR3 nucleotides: TGTGCCAGTAGTACCTTCCCGAAACAGGGCGGCACTGAAGCTTTCTTT.

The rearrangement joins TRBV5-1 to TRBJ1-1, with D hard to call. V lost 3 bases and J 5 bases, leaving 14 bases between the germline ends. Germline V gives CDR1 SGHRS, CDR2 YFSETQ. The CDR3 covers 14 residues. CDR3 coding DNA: TGCGCCAGCAGCTCGACCAATACGAGGACTGAAGCTTTCTTT. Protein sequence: CASSSTNTRTEAFF.

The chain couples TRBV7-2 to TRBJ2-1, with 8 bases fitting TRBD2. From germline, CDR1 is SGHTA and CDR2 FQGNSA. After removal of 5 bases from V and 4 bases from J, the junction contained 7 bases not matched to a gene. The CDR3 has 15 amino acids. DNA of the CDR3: TGTGCCAGCAGCGCCGTAGCGGGGTATTACAATGAGCAGTTCTTC. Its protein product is CASSAVAGYYNEQFF.

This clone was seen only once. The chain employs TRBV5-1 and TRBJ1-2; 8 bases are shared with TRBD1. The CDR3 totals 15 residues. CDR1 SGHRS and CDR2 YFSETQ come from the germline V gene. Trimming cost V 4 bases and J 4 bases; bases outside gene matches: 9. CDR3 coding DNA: TGCGCCAGCAGCCCCTGGCAGGGGGCTGTCTATGGCTACACCTTC. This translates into CASSPWQGAVYGYTF.

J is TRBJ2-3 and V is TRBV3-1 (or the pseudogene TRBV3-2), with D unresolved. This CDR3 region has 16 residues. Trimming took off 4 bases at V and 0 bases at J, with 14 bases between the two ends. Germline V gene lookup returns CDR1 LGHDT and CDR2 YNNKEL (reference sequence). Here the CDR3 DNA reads TGTGCCAGCAGCCTCGCAGGTGGAAGTAGCACAGATACGCAGTATTTT. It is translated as CASSLAGGSSTDTQYF.

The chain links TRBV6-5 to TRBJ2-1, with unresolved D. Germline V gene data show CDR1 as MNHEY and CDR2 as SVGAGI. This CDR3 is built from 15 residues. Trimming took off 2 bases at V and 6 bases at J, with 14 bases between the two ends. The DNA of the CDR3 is TGTGCCAGCAGTTACACATCTCGGGTTGGCAATGAGCAGTTCTTC. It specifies CASSYTSRVGNEQFF.

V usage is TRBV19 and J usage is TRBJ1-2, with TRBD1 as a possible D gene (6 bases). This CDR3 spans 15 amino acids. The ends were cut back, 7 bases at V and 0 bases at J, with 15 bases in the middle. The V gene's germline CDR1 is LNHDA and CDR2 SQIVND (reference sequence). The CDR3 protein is CASNAGGATNYGYTF. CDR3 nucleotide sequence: TGTGCCAGTAATGCTGGGGGCGCCACTAACTATGGCTACACCTTC.

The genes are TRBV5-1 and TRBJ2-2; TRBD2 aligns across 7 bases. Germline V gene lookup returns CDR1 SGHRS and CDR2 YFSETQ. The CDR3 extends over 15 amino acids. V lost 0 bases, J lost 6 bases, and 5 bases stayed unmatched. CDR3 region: CASSLGGSIAGELFF. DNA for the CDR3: TGCGCCAGCAGCTTGGGCGGGAGTATAGCCGGGGAGCTGTTTTTT.

The CDR3 nucleotides are TGTGCCAGCAGGGAAGGAGCTGAAGCTTTCTTT. Amino acid sequence: CASREGAEAFF. The chain links TRBV28 to TRBJ1-1; D remains ambiguous. Germline loops: CDR1 MDHEN, CDR2 SYDVKM. Deletions cut 6 bases from V and 6 bases from J, with 8 bases between. The CDR3 is made up of 11 amino acids.

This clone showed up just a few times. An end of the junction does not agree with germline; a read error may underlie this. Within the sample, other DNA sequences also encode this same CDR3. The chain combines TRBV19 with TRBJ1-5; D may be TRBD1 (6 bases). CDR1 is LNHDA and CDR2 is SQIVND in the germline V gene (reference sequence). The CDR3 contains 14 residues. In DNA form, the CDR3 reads TGTGCCAGTAGTATTGAACAGGGCAACCAGCCCCAGCATTTT. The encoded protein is CASSIEQGNQPQHF.

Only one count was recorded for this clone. The CDR3 loop is CASSRASGNSETQYF. As DNA, the CDR3 is TGTGCCAGCAGCCGGGCTAGCGGGAATTCGGAGACCCAGTACTTC. The chain links TRBV13 to TRBJ2-5; the match to TRBD2 covers 9 bases. The CDR3 extends over 15 amino acids. Germline CDR1 reads PRHDT; CDR2 reads FYEKMQ (reference sequence). V lost 5 bases to trimming and J lost 5 bases; unmatched junction nucleotides: 9.

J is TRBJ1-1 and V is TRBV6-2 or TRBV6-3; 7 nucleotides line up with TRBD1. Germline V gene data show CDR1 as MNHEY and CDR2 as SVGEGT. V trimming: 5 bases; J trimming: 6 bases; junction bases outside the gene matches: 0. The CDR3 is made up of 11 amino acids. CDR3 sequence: CASSQGAEAFF. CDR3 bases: TGTGCCAGCAGTCAGGGGGCTGAAGCTTTCTTT.

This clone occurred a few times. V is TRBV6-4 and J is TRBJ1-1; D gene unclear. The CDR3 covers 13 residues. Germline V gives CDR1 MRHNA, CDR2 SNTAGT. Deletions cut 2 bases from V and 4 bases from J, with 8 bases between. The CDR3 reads CASSDRSGTEAFF. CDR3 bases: TGTGCCAGCAGTGACCGGAGTGGCACTGAAGCTTTCTTT.

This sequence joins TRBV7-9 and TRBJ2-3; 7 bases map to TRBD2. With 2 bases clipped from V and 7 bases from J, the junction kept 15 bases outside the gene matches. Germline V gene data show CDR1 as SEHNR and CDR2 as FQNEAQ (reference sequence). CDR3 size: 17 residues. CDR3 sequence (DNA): TGTGCCAGCAGCTTAACTCTGGCGGGAGAGGTTCGGAATACGCAGTATTTT. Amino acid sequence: CASSLTLAGEVRNTQYF.

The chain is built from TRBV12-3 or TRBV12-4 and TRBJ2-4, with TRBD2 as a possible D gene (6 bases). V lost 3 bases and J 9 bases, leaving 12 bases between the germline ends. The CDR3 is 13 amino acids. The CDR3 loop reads CASSLKGGAIQYF. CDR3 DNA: TGTGCCAGCAGTTTGAAGGGAGGCGCCATTCAGTACTTC.

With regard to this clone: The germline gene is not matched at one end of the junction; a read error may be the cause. CDR3 DNA: TGTGCCAGCAGTCCAGGGACACAGAGCACTCAGCCCCAGCATTTT. Translated: CASSPGTQSTQPQHF. The J gene is TRBJ1-5, the V gene TRBV28; D is perhaps TRBD1 (6 bases). From germline, CDR1 is MDHEN and CDR2 SYDVKM. This CDR3 has 15 residues.